Listed below are T cell receptor beta chains from one sample, sequenced in a study of post-analysis software for immune sequencing data. TCRdb ran MiXCR on the PCR reads and lists one entry per CDR3 protein. The data contain fewer than 850,000 distinct CDR3 sequences, just over 45% of them singletons. Sequencing was carried out using blood. The receptors here all came from a girl aged 5-17 years with multiple sclerosis. Each CDR3 is given with its conserved first and last residue. A D gene is named only where the DNA matches it firmly. Some rows have no size entry. The others give once, few or many, or a class for an expanded clone.

V gene,D gene,clone size,J gene,CDR3 protein,CDR3 DNA
TRBV27,.,.,TRBJ2-7,CASSPSGPHEQYF,TGTGCCAGCAGCCCATCAGGTCCCCACGAGCAGTACTTC
TRBV29-1,.,few,TRBJ2-3,CSVGVAAQYF,TGCAGCGTGGGGGTAGCGGCGCAGTATTTT
TRBV4-3,.,few,TRBJ2-3,CASSQEFGRTGTDTQYF,TGCGCCAGCAGCCAAGAATTCGGCAGGACCGGCACAGATACGCAGTATTTT
TRBV30,.,many,TRBJ1-2,CAWSAQGQFYGYTF,TGTGCCTGGAGTGCCCAAGGACAATTCTATGGCTACACCTTC
TRBV27,.,few,TRBJ2-1,CASSLAGAALAYEQFF,TGTGCCAGCAGTTTAGCGGGCGCAGCCTTGGCATATGAGCAGTTCTTC
TRBV12-3/TRBV12-4,.,.,TRBJ2-5,CASSSPNEETQYF,TGTGCCAGCAGTTCCCCGAACGAAGAGACCCAGTACTTC
TRBV11-3,.,.,TRBJ2-1,CASSFRASNEQFF,TGTGCCAGCAGCTTCCGGGCCAGCAATGAGCAGTTCTTC
TRBV20-1,.,.,TRBJ2-1,CSARGGGLGYNEQFF,TGCAGTGCTAGAGGGGGGGGGCTCGGCTACAATGAGCAGTTCTTC
TRBV7-9,TRBD2,once,TRBJ2-3,CATLAGEMRDTQYF,TGTGCCACCTTAGCGGGAGAAATGAGAGATACGCAGTATTTT
TRBV6-1,TRBD2,.,TRBJ2-3,CASRPTSGMRGVTDTQYF,TGTGCCAGCAGGCCGACTAGCGGGATGAGAGGGGTCACAGATACGCAGTATTTT
TRBV6-5,.,few,TRBJ1-1,CASSYSWGPNTEAFF,TGTGCCAGCAGTTACTCCTGGGGGCCGAACACTGAAGCTTTCTTT
TRBV24-1,.,.,TRBJ2-5,CATSDFSGKGTQYF,TGTGCCACCAGTGACTTTAGCGGAAAAGGGACCCAGTACTTC
TRBV15,TRBD1,.,TRBJ2-3,CATTPDRGSGTQYF,TGTGCCACTACCCCGGACAGGGGCTCCGGTACGCAGTATTTT
TRBV6-1,TRBD1,.,TRBJ1-5,CASSEGQSDNQPQHF,TGTGCCAGCAGTGAGGGACAGAGTGACAATCAGCCCCAGCATTTT
TRBV7-9,.,.,TRBJ1-1,CASSLAVTDGTTEAFF,TGTGCCAGCAGCTTAGCGGTGACGGACGGAACCACTGAAGCTTTCTTT
TRBV9,TRBD1,.,TRBJ1-4,CASSQTGQGAEKLFF,TGTGCCAGCAGCCAGACGGGACAGGGGGCGGAAAAACTGTTTTTT
TRBV7-6,.,few,TRBJ1-2,CASSPQDSPYGYTF,TGTGCCAGCAGCCCTCAAGACAGCCCCTATGGCTACACCTTC
TRBV5-5,.,.,TRBJ2-5,CASSSPNRERETQYF,TGTGCCAGCAGCTCACCGAACAGGGAGAGAGAGACCCAGTACTTC
TRBV6-1,TRBD2,many,TRBJ2-5,CASTLIEGARLAGERETQYF,TGTGCCAGCACCCTAATTGAGGGGGCGCGGCTAGCGGGAGAACGTGAGACCCAGTACTTC
TRBV20-1,TRBD1,few,TRBJ2-3,CSASQGAPTDTQYF,TGCAGTGCTAGCCAGGGGGCGCCGACAGATACGCAGTATTTT
TRBV7-3,TRBD2,.,TRBJ2-2,CASSPAAGGPSTGELFF,TGTGCCAGCAGCCCTGCAGCGGGAGGGCCTAGCACCGGGGAGCTGTTTTTT
TRBV27,.,.,TRBJ2-2,CASSKNTGELFF,TGTGCCAGCAGCAAGAACACCGGGGAGCTGTTTTTT
TRBV4-2,.,.,TRBJ2-1,CASSQGPPGSSYNEQFF,TGTGCCAGCAGCCAAGGCCCTCCCGGGAGCTCCTACAATGAGCAGTTCTTC
TRBV15,TRBD2,.,TRBJ2-7,CATSRGSSGTYEQYF,TGTGCCACCAGCAGAGGGTCTAGCGGAACCTACGAGCAGTACTTC
TRBV27,TRBD1,many,TRBJ2-7,CASSANRGRGQYF,TGTGCCAGCAGTGCCAACAGGGGGCGCGGGCAGTACTTC
TRBV12-3/TRBV12-4,TRBD1,few,TRBJ2-7,CASSFLTNEGQATGYEQYF,TGTGCCAGCAGTTTTCTGACTAACGAGGGACAGGCGACGGGATACGAGCAGTACTTC
TRBV20-1,.,.,TRBJ2-2,CSARDPLSTGELFF,TGCAGTGCTAGAGATCCCCTCTCCACCGGGGAGCTGTTTTTT
TRBV6-1,TRBD2,few,TRBJ2-1,CASSERGGNNEQFF,TGTGCCAGCAGTGAACGGGGGGGGAACAATGAGCAGTTCTTC
TRBV6-6,TRBD1,.,TRBJ1-4,CASSYQGGSEKLFF,TGTGCCAGCAGTTACCAGGGGGGGAGTGAAAAACTGTTTTTT
TRBV3-1,.,.,TRBJ2-5,CASSPIQKTQYF,TGTGCCAGCAGCCCGATACAGAAGACCCAGTACTTC
TRBV20-1,.,.,TRBJ2-1,CSGEGGLSEFF,TGCAGTGGTGAGGGGGGACTATCGGAGTTCTTC
TRBV7-8,.,.,TRBJ2-1,CASNQRARDEQFF,TGTGCCAGCAACCAAAGGGCGAGGGATGAGCAGTTCTTC
TRBV20-1,TRBD1,few,TRBJ1-2,CSARPPTGTGERGYTF,TGCAGTGCTAGACCCCCCACCGGGACAGGGGAGCGCGGCTACACCTTC
TRBV4-2,.,.,TRBJ2-7,CASRKEQGHYEQYF,TGTGCCAGCAGGAAGGAGCAGGGTCACTACGAGCAGTACTTC
TRBV5-6,TRBD1,.,TRBJ2-7,CASSLSIYRGRDYEQYF,TGTGCCAGCAGCTTGTCTATATACAGGGGGCGAGACTACGAGCAGTACTTC
TRBV9,TRBD1,.,TRBJ2-7,CASSQDPGGRAYEQYF,TGTGCCAGCAGCCAAGACCCAGGGGGTAGGGCCTACGAGCAGTACTTC
TRBV7-9,.,.,TRBJ1-2,CASSQKDGSYGYTF,TGTGCCAGCAGCCAAAAGGACGGATCATATGGCTACACCTTC
TRBV19,.,.,TRBJ1-5,CASSMGHRAAEHF,TGTGCCAGTAGTATGGGGCACAGGGCCGCTGAGCATTTT
TRBV18,TRBD2,.,TRBJ2-5,CASSPPSGSSANRETQYF,TGTGCCAGCTCACCACCTAGCGGGAGCTCTGCCAATAGGGAGACCCAGTACTTC
TRBV11-2,TRBD2,.,TRBJ2-3,CASNLTGLATDTQYF,TGTGCCAGCAACTTAACGGGACTAGCAACAGATACGCAGTATTTT
TRBV20-1,.,.,TRBJ2-1,CSARDFQGGNNEQFF,TGCAGTGCTAGAGATTTTCAGGGTGGCAACAATGAGCAGTTCTTC
TRBV6-1,TRBD2,.,TRBJ2-6,CASTLPGGTGANVLTF,TGTGCCAGCACCCTTCCGGGGGGGACTGGGGCCAACGTCCTGACTTTC
TRBV5-1,.,once,TRBJ2-6,CASSPERSGANVLTF,TGCGCCAGCAGCCCTGAACGGTCTGGGGCCAACGTCCTGACTTTC
TRBV6-5,.,.,TRBJ1-2,CASRKSGEWNSYTF,TGTGCCAGCAGAAAATCCGGGGAATGGAATAGCTACACCTTC
TRBV7-9,TRBD2,.,TRBJ2-3,CASSDRLAGGTDTQYF,TGTGCCAGCAGCGATCGACTAGCGGGAGGAACAGATACGCAGTATTTT
TRBV18,.,.,TRBJ2-5,CASSPGLMETQYF,TGTGCCAGCTCACCAGGGCTTATGGAGACCCAGTACTTC
TRBV11-3,TRBD2,few,TRBJ2-7,CASSPPGLATYEQYF,TGTGCCAGTAGCCCCCCGGGACTAGCGACCTACGAGCAGTACTTC
TRBV7-9,.,.,TRBJ2-7,CASSQPAWGRGEQYF,TGTGCCAGCAGCCAACCTGCCTGGGGCAGGGGAGAGCAGTACTTC
TRBV27,.,.,TRBJ1-2,CASRTTGGNYGYTF,TGTGCCAGCAGAACTACAGGCGGAAACTATGGCTACACCTTC
TRBV24-1,.,.,TRBJ1-1,CATRGPVNTEAFF,TGTGCCACCCGAGGGCCTGTGAACACTGAAGCTTTCTTT
TRBV13,.,.,TRBJ2-7,CASSPRSHYEQYF,TGTGCCAGCAGCCCGAGGTCTCACTACGAGCAGTACTTC
TRBV10-3,TRBD2,.,TRBJ2-1,CATDDSSGMIDNEQFF,TGTGCCACCGATGACTCGAGCGGGATGATCGACAATGAGCAGTTCTTC
TRBV6-2/TRBV6-3,TRBD2,few,TRBJ2-7,CASSYQGLAGFYEQYF,TGTGCCAGCAGTTACCAGGGACTAGCGGGATTCTACGAGCAGTACTTC
TRBV29-1,.,.,TRBJ2-1,CSVETPHEQFF,TGCAGCGTTGAAACTCCCCATGAGCAGTTCTTC
TRBV12-3/TRBV12-4,TRBD2,few,TRBJ2-1,CASSPRTSGKGGGEQFF,TGTGCCAGCAGTCCCAGGACTAGCGGGAAGGGTGGGGGTGAGCAGTTCTTC